Here is one TCR beta chain with its context. Antigen: not known. Mismatch with germline at one junction end may stem from a read error. These data belong to a study of blood T cells in healthy people across ages. Study conclusions and caveats: Relative to aged donors, long-lived donors carried more naive CD4+ cells and displayed higher diversity. Unsorted PBMC input precluded a conclusive naive versus antigen-experienced comparison. Naive T cell percentage showed a strong correlation with the diversity of TCR beta.

The CDR3 runs to 18 residues. Per the germline V gene, CDR1 is SGHRS and CDR2 is YFSETQ. Primed by a sample-barcoded 5' primer and a J-beta primer mix, a second PCR proceeded for about 7 to 11 cycles. TCRdb recomputed calls from the 5' RACE reads with MiXCR, one row per CDR3 protein. Of 630,000 or so distinct CDR3 sequences in the sample, under 30% were seen once. This chain uses TRBV5-1 with TRBJ2-3, with 9 positions matching TRBD2. The sequence came from a woman of 80 years or more in good health. The sample comprised blood. This CDR3 is CASSSLTTPAGGTDPQYF. For the CDR3, the DNA is TGCGCCAGCAGCTCGCTTACGACTCCAGCGGGGGGCACAGATCCGCAGTATTTT.